This entry describes one T cell receptor beta chain. This receptor's antigen is unknown. Base qualities are not at hand, and no much larger clone is one base apart. Using the deep immunoSEQ assay, multiplex PCR amplified TCR CDR3 regions from genomic DNA. Extracted genomic DNA from each cell subset was distributed evenly across all wells of several immunoSEQ 96-well plates, and each plate was treated as a replicate. For sorted subsets, around 0.2 ug of genomic DNA, equivalent to 25,000 to 35,000 T cell genomes, went into each replicate PCR. Purified libraries were quantified with a Qubit 3.0 fluorometer, sized on a Bioanalyzer 2100, and re-quantified with the KAPA Library Quantification kit. Every immunoSEQ 96-well plate was sequenced on a dedicated single-read 150-cycle Illumina NextSeq 550 flow cell. Under the source paper's analysis protocol: Because only junctional sequences without quality scores were contained in the immunoSEQ output, filtering matching that applied to full-length reads could not be performed. To assign V/J genes and CDR3, sequences were annotated against IMGT germline references using PyIR, a Python wrapper for IgBLAST v1.9. Any read was removed if the V/J assignment was weak (E-value above 1e-6), the CDR3 was missing, or the read contained stop codons, out-of-frame junctions, or ambiguous translated residues. V3J clonotypes were defined as sequences sharing an identical inferred V gene, J gene, and CDR3 amino acid sequence. To compute the percentage overlap between repertoires, the number of shared unique clonotypes was divided by the size of the smaller repertoire. Three approaches were used to assess repertoire richness: RTK rarefaction, the Chao1 estimator, and Recon v2.1 estimates of unobserved clonotypes. OLGA was used to compute generation probabilities for all TCRbeta clonotypes that the gDNA method yielded from a handful of donors. TCRdb retrieved this table from immuneACCESS and kept in-frame rearrangements only. Not all clones are present; in checked studies, unresolved V genes account for under half, and no reason is known for the remainder. V and J calls plus clone size are reproduced from that table; the DNA served to infer D and trimming. This sample lists roughly 640,000 clones; about 74% were detected once. Jointly, the top ten make up less than 2% of the sample.

This record belongs to a study of shared clonotypes between healthy human individuals (dated by TCRdb to 2018 to 2020). In the study overall: The cohort included three men and two women between 18 and 49 years of age. Per donor, three plates each were used for CD4 naive and CD4 memory, two for CD8 naive, and one for CD8 memory. To estimate repertoire size and how much clonotype sharing occurs between individuals, the study deeply sequenced the blood TCR repertoires of five or six healthy adults. To increase sequencing depth and limit assay-specific biases, different laboratories used diverse techniques to prepare libraries and sequence TCR repertoires. Each donor's leukapheresis produced roughly between roughly 0.85 and 9.5 billion PBMCs.

Overall results and qualifications from the work: Only blood was sampled, and tissue TCR repertoires likely differ from those in blood. Pairwise subsampling led to the expectation that sequencing depth would affect the degree of clonotype sharing among donors. Clonotypes shared by all four sorted-subset donors showed higher generation probabilities than non-shared clonotypes. When a handful of donors were compared, the shared fraction of clonotypes was around 4.6% for naive CD4, more than 3% for naive CD8, 2.3% for memory CD4, and 0.4% for memory CD8. Even with the large sequencing depth, rarefaction of the sorted-subset datasets indicated that sequencing was incomplete. Estimated clonotype richness was generally larger for naive than for memory subsets. The genetic and exposure-history diversity represented was limited by the small number of donors.

Healthy HIV-negative adults with no recently reported acute infections or vaccinations were included as donors. Only Caucasian adults living in Nashville, Tennessee, USA were represented among the donors. CD4+ T cells were enriched by magnetic negative selection; naive cells were then positively selected on CD45RA, and the negative fraction formed the memory subset. Blood was collected by leukapheresis, and PBMCs were isolated by Ficoll-Histopaque density gradient centrifugation and then cryopreserved in liquid nitrogen vapor phase. Analytical flow cytometry was used to check the purity and quantity of every magnetically sorted T cell population. From each sorted fraction, genomic DNA was isolated and quantified by UV absorbance on a Nanodrop 2000c. The germline ends are 11 bases apart after V is trimmed by 8 bases and J by 0 bases. Spanning cysteine to phenylalanine, the CDR3 consists of 14 amino acids. Only CDR3 DNA is held: 42 bases, read in frame from base 1. The germline V gene (reference sequence) sets CDR1 to LNHDA and CDR2 to SQIVND.

The chain employs TRBV19 and TRBJ2-1; no D gene can be assigned with confidence. The sequence derives from a woman in her twenties or thirties in good health. Sequences were obtained from memory CD4+ T cells sorted from blood. In light of the paper, this sample's cell subset or site label describes: CD45RA-negative fraction. The sequenced DNA is TGTGCCAGTGGGTGGGGTAGCTCCTACAATGAGCAGTTCTTC. The resulting protein is CASGWGSSYNEQFF.